Given below is one TCR beta chain in context. Its antigen has not been determined. An end of the junction differs from the germline gene, which may be a read error. The data are from a study of cytomegalovirus exposure and HLA in healthy donors (dated by TCRdb to about 2017). For context, the study as a whole: An earlier analysis of approximately 640 of the donors reported more than 250 Gb of sequence data and 120 million or so unique TCR beta sequences from 190 million or so T cells. A separate validation cohort of roughly 110 different subjects was used in addition to the 666-subject first cohort. The study aimed to test whether signatures of past pathogen exposure could be identified by cataloging public T cell receptors. Roughly 5 DR-DQ haplotypes were handled as single units for association and clustering, since linkage in the cohort was strong. Both class I and class II loci were covered by HLA typing, at four-digit resolution. Genome-wide SNP genotypes for about 65% of the 666 donors were used in a later genetic analysis, which treated that subset as a discovery cohort. To predict cytomegalovirus infection status, the study brought together high-throughput TCR immunosequencing, statistical association of individual TCRs with disease status, and machine learning. Among roughly 400 genotyped donors of the cohort, an average of roughly 230,000 unique TCR beta nucleotide sequences was sequenced per donor, of which about 19% were non-productive. Of the 350 to 450 genotyped donors, less than 85% were placed in the genetic ancestry cluster associated with self-reported Caucasian donors. Rather than drawing on any new phenotypic data, the later analysis identified candidate immune exposures from TCR beta sequences and the way those sequences occurred across donors. The T cell repertoires of around 670 subjects were profiled by immunosequencing and related to cytomegalovirus serostatus. An earlier analysis of around 580 of the donors used high-throughput TCR beta sequencing to judge whether each TCR beta V gene segment behaved as functional or pseudogenic. A later analysis re-analyzed previously published TCR beta repertoires from roughly 690 donors and added high-resolution HLA genotyping to study TCR occurrence patterns. The number of typed donors differed by locus: about 620-640 for A, B, C, DRB1 and DQB1; about 520 for DQA1; fewer than 610 for DPA1; and some 430 for DPB1. An early release covering around 630 HLA-typed donors comprised about 320 gigabases of sequencing data and around 80 million unique TCR sequences. Every repertoire in the discovery cohort had been generated on one and the same sequencing platform. Alongside the repertoire data, information on donor age, sex, ethnicity and CMV serostatus was compiled.

What the study reported, not specific to this receptor: Correlated functional status among segregating V segments might reflect linkage disequilibrium, but an unknown experimental factor could not be ruled out. When HLA alleles, especially DR and DQ, strongly co-occurred, TCR associations were difficult to assign to individual alleles. The sequencing pipeline was judged likely to have produced a cluster of highly shared sequence variants as a technical artifact. A later analysis associated about 17,000 TCR beta sequences with specific HLA alleles at a false discovery rate of 0.05. In a later analysis, HLA-associated TCR beta chains were found to be more clonally expanded and to have lower generation probabilities than equally common non-associated chains. A further reported finding was that TCR beta sequences accurately predicted the HLA-A and HLA-B alleles for most subjects in the first cohort. In vitro tests confirmed that three of the cytomegalovirus-associated TCR beta chains recognize cytomegalovirus antigens. The classifier was reported to diagnose cytomegalovirus status with high specificity and sensitivity in both the original and validation cohorts. In an earlier analysis of around 600 of the donors, most TCR beta V segments were observed in productive rearrangements about 87% or about 30% of the time, broadly matching IMGT annotations. Because the 87-base-pair reads could not distinguish some IMGT-functional V segments, including TRBV6-2 and TRBV6-3, those segments were excluded. Only TCR beta chains were sequenced in this cohort, and the absence of alpha or paired-chain data limited detectable features. In a later genetic analysis, a missense DCLRE1C variant was associated with V-gene and J-gene trimming of TCR beta chains, and the association was replicated in an independent cohort. A later analysis found that most CMV-associated TCR beta chains appeared HLA-restricted, with HLA associations seemingly driven largely by CMV exposure. Most TCR sequences were observed very rarely across donors, whereas some public TCRs were present in many individuals. The presence/absence analyses assumed that sequencing depth was roughly uniform across donors, and that assumption may not be true. It was suggested by the authors that the approach could potentially be generalized to other disease states and immunological phenotypes. In a later analysis, several top co-occurrence clusters were reported to appear linked to parvovirus B19, influenza, CMV and Epstein-Barr virus. Over 15 rarely observed V segments, including chromosome 9 orphons, were excluded from the earlier analysis of approximately 500 of the donors because counts were too low. A later analysis found that TCR association rates varied across HLA loci, with DRB1 alleles showing the most associated TCRs and HLA-C alleles the fewest. Immune exposure information for the cohort was limited to CMV serostatus. Because some donors lacked HLA typing at each locus, the association tests relied only on the typed subset. The study listed around 160 TCR beta chains as associated with cytomegalovirus. In a later genetic analysis, fewer N-insertions in productive TCRs were reported among donors in an Asian-associated ancestry cluster than the roughly 670-donor mean.

The germline V gene (reference sequence) sets CDR1 to PRHDT and CDR2 to FYEKMQ. The CDR3 starts with the cysteine, ends with the phenylalanine, and has 15 residues. The entry retains the CDR3 DNA only, 45 bases that are in frame from base 1. The cohort comprised around 690 healthy bone marrow donors. At the time of sampling, every cohort member was nominally healthy, though immune exposures that went unrecorded were likely present. The donor was CMV seronegative and belonged to the group of under 400 seronegative cohort members. Every donor gave a peripheral blood sample, and the peripheral blood mononuclear cells from that sample were used for TCR beta sequencing. The Qiagen DNeasy Blood Extraction Kit was used to extract genomic DNA from the blood cell samples. Libraries came from the immunoSEQ multiplex PCR assay. A mixture of 60 forward primers for TCR Vbeta segments and 13 reverse primers for TCR Jbeta segments was used in the multiplex PCR. The CDR3 region of rearranged TCR beta genes was amplified from genomic DNA with a multiplex PCR assay. Amplified TCR beta libraries were sequenced as 87-base-pair reads on the Illumina HiSeq System. The study's processing was this. A later analysis tallied 75 million to 95 million unique TCR beta chains across the approximately 670 repertoires, and approximately 9.9 million of those chains were shared by two or more donors. To remove PCR and sequencing errors, raw reads were error-corrected and collapsed into unique sequences using a nearest-neighbor algorithm that merged closely related sequences. CDR3 sequences were aligned to IMGT reference sequences to assign V, D and J gene segments. For a sequence to be retained, a match of at least six nucleotides to both a V gene segment and a J gene segment was required. Rearrangements were called productive when the CDR3 lacked stop codons and stayed in frame with V and J; all others were non-productive. CDR3 was defined by IMGT convention, running from the second conserved V-encoded cysteine to the conserved J-encoded phenylalanine. Sequences without an unambiguous match to a single V gene segment were excluded from the earlier analysis of 500 to 700 of the donors. In an earlier analysis of several hundred of the donors, V segments were called functional above 56.7% productive rearrangements and were called segregating when the between-donor standard deviation exceeded 5%. A statistical classification framework was built for diagnosing cytomegalovirus status from the catalog of TCR beta chain sequences. In a later analysis, V and J genes were assigned by comparing TCR nucleotide sequences against IMGT/GENE-DB human TR gene sequences. The TCRdist pipeline was used in a later analysis to assign CDR3 sequences and most-parsimonious VDJ recombination scenarios. In a later analysis, every TCR beta chain was defined by the combination of its CDR3 amino acid sequence and its V-gene family, and reads without a unique V-gene family were dropped. As a way to deal with suspected cross-contamination and a sequencing artifact, a later analysis dropped 500 to 700 nucleotide sequences that were highly shared and had low generation probability. A later analysis calculated a clonal expansion index for each public chain from normalized within-repertoire ranks of inferred template counts. In a later analysis, generation probabilities were computed using a VDJ recombination model fitted to out-of-frame rearrangements, and the results were checked against IGoR. A later analysis scored TCR-TCR, TCR-HLA and TCR-CMV co-occurrence with hypergeometric tests, applying a repertoire-size bias correction to TCR pairs. In a later analysis, false discovery rates were estimated by permuting HLA or CMV assignments 20 times. In a later analysis, co-occurring TCRs were grouped using DBSCAN, with TCRdist sequence similarity added in when clustering inside HLA-allele-positive subsets. Repertoires with fewer than 30,000 or more than 120,000 public chains, plus five repertoires with anomalous nucleotide sharing, were excluded from co-occurrence clustering. Held by TCRdb, this immuneACCESS table contains in-frame sequences only and omits some clones. Under half of the omission traces to an unresolved V gene where checked; the cause of the rest is unknown. The DNA gave D and trimming, while V, J and clone size come from that table. The sample contains about 160,000 clones, roughly 80% of them found a single time. The ten top clones hold approximately 1.3% of the sample.

The sample was PBMCs. The receptor's source is a man between 25 and 39 years old in good health and CMV-seronegative. The sequence links TRBV13 to TRBJ1-3; 7 central bases correspond to TRBD1. The DNA sequence reads TGTGCCAGCAGCCTAGGGACAGCCTCTGGAAACACCATATATTTT. This sequence encodes CASSLGTASGNTIYF.